Presented here are 15 T cell receptor beta chains from one specimen sequenced in a study of control samples from healthy donors and cancer patients. TCRdb's table, derived via immunoSEQ multiplex PCR, lists solely in-frame clones and lacks some. The table has about 130,000 clones, approximately 94% seen once. The sequenced sample was PBMCs. The source of these receptors is a man aged 45 to 65 with head and neck cancer.

CDR3 nucleotide sequence: TGTGCCAGCAGTAAAAAAAGGCAGGGCCCTATCGAAGCTTTCTTT. Its translation: CASSKKRQGPIEAFF. The chain couples TRBV6-5 to TRBJ1-1, with D maybe TRBD1 (5 bases). This CDR3 has 15 amino acids. V was clipped by 5 bases and J by 8 bases, with 21 bases between them. CDR1 is MNHEY, CDR2 SVGAGI, per germline.

This clone came up once. The V and J genes are TRBV11-2 and TRBJ1-4, with 9 bases lining up with TRBD1. J was trimmed by 6 bases and V by 2 bases; bases with no gene match: 7. The CDR3 totals 16 residues. The germline V gene encodes CDR1 SGHAT and CDR2 FQNNGV. The CDR3 spells CASSLSGQGFYEKLFF. DNA of the CDR3: TGTGCCAGCAGCTTATCAGGACAGGGGTTTTATGAAAAACTGTTTTTT.

The chain links TRBV6-2 or TRBV6-3 to TRBJ1-2, with D unclear. There are 14 residues in the CDR3. The V and J ends lost 8 bases and 4 bases respectively, with 17 bases between them. From germline, CDR1 is MNHEY and CDR2 SVGEGT. The CDR3 DNA reads TGTGCCAGCTGCCCGGACGGACTACTCTATGGCTACACCTTC. Translation: CASCPDGLLYGYTF.

CDR3 DNA sequence: TGTGCCAGCAGTTCCGGGACAGGGCCCTACGAGCAGTACTTC. It codes for CASSSGTGPYEQYF. This chain uses TRBV6-2 or TRBV6-3 with TRBJ2-7, with 9 positions matching TRBD1. The V and J ends lost 4 bases and 2 bases, in that order; junction bases with no gene match: 3. The CDR3 consists of 14 residues. Germline CDR1 is MNHEY and CDR2 is SVGEGT.

The J gene is TRBJ2-7, the V gene TRBV7-3, with unresolved D. The CDR3 spans 10 residues. The V gene's germline CDR1 is SGHTA and CDR2 FQGTGA. Trimming stripped 2 bases from V and 4 bases from J, with 0 bases between. The CDR3 region is CASSLYEQYF. Written as DNA, the CDR3 is TGTGCCAGCAGCTTATACGAGCAGTACTTC.

The chain links TRBV27 to TRBJ1-6, with a tentative D call TRBD1 (6 bases). Per the germline V gene, CDR1 is MNHEY and CDR2 is SMNVEV (reference sequence). The CDR3 has 20 residues. V lost 6 bases, J lost 0 bases, and 24 bases lay in between. This CDR3 is CASSPRGPPGQNSYNSPLHF. Here the CDR3 DNA reads TGTGCCAGCAGCCCTAGAGGCCCCCCGGGACAAAACTCCTATAATTCACCCCTCCACTTT.

The gene calls are TRBV12-3 or TRBV12-4 and TRBJ1-5; the D is unclear. Trimming took off 5 bases at V and 5 bases at J, with 10 bases between the two ends. The CDR3 is made up of 13 amino acids. CDR3 loop: CASSTFRDQPQHF. The CDR3 DNA reads as TGTGCCAGCAGTACCTTCCGGGATCAGCCCCAGCATTTT.

Written as DNA, the CDR3 is TGTGCCAGCAGAACAGGGGGAGACTACTATGGCTACACCTTC. This translates into CASRTGGDYYGYTF. The chain recombines TRBV28 with TRBJ1-2; the match to TRBD1 covers 8 bases. CDR1 and CDR2 from the germline V gene are MDHEN and SYDVKM. This CDR3 has 14 amino acids. V trimming: 6 bases; J trimming: 3 bases; junction bases outside the gene matches: 6.

V gene TRBV5-6 combines with J gene TRBJ2-7; 7 bases line up with TRBD1. The CDR3 covers 14 residues. Germline CDR1 and CDR2: SGHDT and YYEEEE. V lost 4 bases, J lost 3 bases, and 7 bases stayed unmatched. CDR3: CASSTPTGSYEQYF. CDR3 sequence (DNA): TGTGCCAGCAGCACCCCGACAGGGAGCTACGAGCAGTACTTC.

The V and J genes are TRBV28 and TRBJ1-1; D may be TRBD1 (6 bases). Germline CDR1 is MDHEN and CDR2 is SYDVKM. Trimming stripped 8 bases from V and 11 bases from J, with 9 bases between. The CDR3 length is 9 residues. Here the CDR3 DNA reads TGTGCCAGCGGTGGGGGCGCTTTCTTT. As protein: CASGGGAFF.

A note on this clone: This same CDR3 is encoded by further DNA sequences in the sample. V is TRBV18 and J is TRBJ1-5; D is ambiguous. This CDR3 region has 14 residues. V lost 2 bases, J lost 3 bases, and 8 bases lay in between. CDR1 is KGHSH and CDR2 is LQKENI in the germline V gene. CDR3 loop: CASSPSRNNQPQHF. Here the CDR3 DNA reads TGTGCCAGCTCACCATCCCGTAACAATCAGCCCCAGCATTTT.

The rearrangement uses TRBV6-5 and TRBJ2-1, with a possible D match to TRBD2 (6 bases). The V gene lost 8 bases and the J gene lost 5 bases, with 16 bases spanning the gap. The CDR3 has 14 amino acids. Germline V gene lookup returns CDR1 MNHEY and CDR2 SVGAGI. CDR3 amino acids: CASSPRWRDNEQFF. The CDR3, as DNA: TGTGCCAGCTCCCCGAGGTGGAGGGACAATGAGCAGTTCTTC.

This clone was picked up one time. The chain employs TRBV18 and TRBJ2-2, with D possibly TRBD1 on 5 matching bases. Trimming pared 1 base from V and 3 bases from J, leaving 9 bases between. Germline-derived CDR1 and CDR2 are KGHSH and LQKENI. This CDR3 is 15 amino acids long. The CDR3 reads CASSPRSGYTGELFF. The CDR3 region has the DNA TGTGCCAGCTCACCACGGTCAGGGTACACCGGGGAGCTGTTTTTT.

This sequence joins TRBV11-2 and TRBJ2-7; TRBD2 matches at 10 bases. CDR1 is SGHAT and CDR2 is FQNNGV in the germline V gene. With 5 bases clipped from V and 1 base from J, the junction kept 5 bases outside the gene matches. The length of the CDR3 is 15 residues. DNA for the CDR3: TGTGCCAGCAGCCCCTCAGCGGGGGGGTCCTACGAGCAGTACTTC. As protein: CASSPSAGGSYEQYF.

The chain has TRBV28 and TRBJ2-3; 8 bases line up with TRBD1. With V trimmed by 2 bases and J by 3 bases, 4 bases remained unmatched. The germline CDR1 and CDR2 sequences are MDHEN and SYDVKM. This CDR3 is built from 15 residues. CDR3 protein: CASSLQGAGTDTQYF. CDR3 DNA sequence: TGTGCCAGCAGTTTACAGGGGGCTGGGACAGATACGCAGTATTTT. The full variable domain, completed using reference TRBV28 and TRBJ2-3, is DVKVTQSSRYLVKRTGEKVFLECVQDMDHENMFWYRQDPGLGLRLIYFSYDVKMKEKGDIPEGYSVSREKKERFSLILESASTNQTSMYLCASSLQGAGTDTQYFGPGTRLTVL.